This passage covers 24 T cell receptor beta chains from one sample sequenced in a study of T cell repertoires in cytomegalovirus infection (dated 2019 in TCRdb). The sample's treatment or condition label, decoded: in vitro stimulation with specific CMV peptide epitopes to enrich CMV-specific T cells. This sample was sequenced with an Illumina HiSeq 1500. TCRdb reanalyzed the raw reads on its own, using fastp at Q25 for trimming and MiXCR for clone calling, and kept in-frame beta chains. Rows merge per CDR3 protein into single entries with the most common DNA and genes. This sample holds a few hundred thousand distinct CDR3 sequences; approximately 40% were observed only once. The ten largest make up about 48% of the sample. These receptors are not linked to any known antigen. Sequenced here: cultured PBMCs, sampled from culture after CMV antigen stimulation. The origin of the receptors is a human donor in good health (CMV status not recorded). Some clones in this sample may be carry-over from other donors' samples.

The chain links TRBV4-3 to TRBJ2-1; tentative D call: TRBD2 (6 bases). The CDR3 runs to 18 residues. The germline CDR1 and CDR2 sequences are LGHNA and YSLEER. Trimming stripped 4 bases from V and 0 bases from J, with 19 bases between. The DNA for the CDR3 is TGCGCCAGCAGCCGACGTATGGGGGGAGGCTCCTCCTACAATGAGCAGTTCTTC. It is translated as CASSRRMGGGSSYNEQFF.

V gene TRBV12-3 or TRBV12-4 combines with J gene TRBJ2-7; 8 bases are a match to TRBD2. J lost 6 bases, V lost 4 bases, and 14 bases had no gene match. The CDR3 is 16 residues long. CDR3 DNA sequence: TGTGCCAGCAGTTCATCCTTCCAAGCGGGGGCGGGCGAGCAGTACTTC. The encoded protein is CASSSSFQAGAGEQYF.

This rearrangement joins TRBV6-2 or TRBV6-3 to TRBJ2-7; a possible D gene is TRBD2 (5 bases). V lost 3 bases and J 3 bases, leaving 12 bases between the germline ends. The CDR3 extends over 14 amino acids. From germline, CDR1 is MNHEY and CDR2 SVGEGT. The CDR3 loop is CASSYFSGNYEQYF. CDR3 DNA: TGTGCCAGCAGTTATTTTTCGGGGAACTACGAGCAGTACTTC.

This clonotype appeared a few times. CDR3 nucleotide sequence: TGTGCCAGCAGCCCCCAGAGGACTAGGGGGCCAGATACGCAGTATTTT. Its protein is CASSPQRTRGPDTQYF. The chain carries TRBV7-2 and TRBJ2-3; D assignment may be TRBD1 or TRBD2 (7 bases each). This CDR3 is built from 16 residues. With 5 bases removed from V and 4 bases from J, the gap between germline ends came to 19 bases. Germline CDR1 reads SGHTA; CDR2 reads FQGNSA.

This clonotype has more than one count but fewer than ten. The chain is built from TRBV19 and TRBJ1-1, with 8 bases that match TRBD1. V was clipped by 5 bases and J by 1 base; unmatched bases: 12. Germline loops: CDR1 LNHDA, CDR2 SQIVND (reference sequence). This CDR3 spans 17 amino acids. The CDR3 nucleotides are TGTGCCAGTAGTCGGGGCGACAGGGGAGGAGGGAACACTGAAGCTTTCTTT. Translated, it gives CASSRGDRGGGNTEAFF.

This clonotype has a handful of counts. V is TRBV2 and J is TRBJ1-5, with D maybe TRBD1 (5 bases). The V and J ends lost 4 bases and 5 bases respectively, with 12 bases between them. The CDR3 runs to 14 residues. Germline CDR1 and CDR2: SNHLY and FYNNEI. CDR3 sequence (DNA): TGTGCCAGCAGTGGGACGGGAGGGGATCAGCCCCAGCATTTT. Translated: CASSGTGGDQPQHF.

CDR3: CASSQGGGGRAGELFF. In DNA, the CDR3 is TGCGCCAGCAGCCAAGGAGGCGGGGGGCGAGCCGGGGAGCTGTTTTTT. The chain combines TRBV4-1 with TRBJ2-2; 8 nucleotides match TRBD2. Germline V gives CDR1 MGHRA, CDR2 YSYEKL. There are 16 residues in the CDR3. J gave up 6 bases and V 1 base, and 7 bases lay outside the gene matches.

This clonotype was counted between two and nine times. The V call is TRBV15, the J call TRBJ2-7; D perhaps matches TRBD1 (5 bases). Germline V lookup: CDR1 LNHNV, CDR2 YYDKDF (reference sequence). V was cut by 5 bases and J by 6 bases, with 20 bases left in between. This CDR3 spans 15 amino acids. The CDR3 region is CATSVRLQAPGEQYF. The CDR3, as DNA: TGTGCCACCAGCGTCAGATTACAGGCCCCTGGCGAGCAGTACTTC. Full variable domain (remainder filled in from reference TRBV15 and TRBJ2-7): DAMVIQNPRYQVTQFGKPVTLSCSQTLNHNVMYWYQQKSSQAPKLLFHYYDKDFNNEADTPDNFQSRRPNTSFCFLDIRSPGLGDTAMYLCATSVRLQAPGEQYFGPGTRLTVT.

This clonotype appeared a few times. This chain connects TRBV7-2 to TRBJ2-4; 7 bases agree with TRBD2. The germline V gene has CDR1 SGHTA and CDR2 FQGNSA. After removal of 5 bases from V and 9 bases from J, the junction contained 13 bases not matched to a gene. The CDR3 is made up of 15 amino acids. The CDR3 DNA sequence: TGTGCCAGCAGCCCCCCTGGACTAGGAAGGGGCATTCAGTACTTC. Its protein is CASSPPGLGRGIQYF. The full variable domain, its missing parts supplied by reference TRBV7-2 and TRBJ2-4, is GAGVSQSPSNKVTEKGKDVELRCDPISGHTALYWYRQSLGQGLEFLIYFQGNSAPDKSGLPSDRFSAERTGGSVSTLTIQRTQQEDSAVYLCASSPPGLGRGIQYFGAGTRLSVL.

The chain carries TRBV6-8 and TRBJ2-1; D possibly corresponds to TRBD2 (5 bases). This CDR3 contains 15 residues. Germline CDR1 and CDR2: MNHGY and SAAAGT. V was trimmed by 4 bases and J by 3 bases, leaving 13 bases between them. This CDR3 is CASSLSGPNYNEQFF. CDR3 DNA sequence: TGTGCCAGCAGTTTAAGCGGACCTAACTACAATGAGCAGTTCTTC.

CDR3 sequence: CASGLVPRADQPQHF. The CDR3 DNA is TGTGCTAGTGGTTTGGTACCCAGGGCGGATCAGCCCCAGCATTTT. The V call is TRBV12-5, the J call TRBJ1-5, with D perhaps TRBD1 (5 bases). Deletions cut 0 bases from V and 5 bases from J, with 11 bases between. The germline V gene encodes CDR1 LGHNT and CDR2 FRNRAP. CDR3 length equals 15 residues.

This clonotype showed up many times. This chain uses TRBV7-2 with TRBJ1-5, with 8 nucleotides matching TRBD1. The CDR3 spans 15 residues. CDR1 SGHTA and CDR2 FQGNSA come from the germline V gene. The J segment lost 3 bases and the V segment lost 5 bases, leaving 6 bases of the junction unmatched. The CDR3 loop is CASSLGQGVNQPQHF. DNA for the CDR3: TGTGCCAGCAGCCTTGGACAGGGAGTCAATCAGCCCCAGCATTTT.

The table lists this clonotype with a few counts. This chain joins TRBV20-1 and TRBJ2-3; D perhaps matches TRBD1 (5 bases). CDR1 is DFQATT and CDR2 is SNEGSKA in the germline V gene (reference sequence). Trimming took 0 bases from V and 3 from J, leaving 7 bases between them. The length of the CDR3 is 13 residues. The CDR3: CSARDRTTDTQYF. Written as DNA, the CDR3 is TGCAGTGCTAGAGACAGGACAACAGATACGCAGTATTTT.

The rearrangement links TRBV3-1 to TRBJ1-3, with D possibly TRBD1 on 5 matching bases. Between the trimmed V and J ends, which lost 3 bases and 0 bases, there was a span of 9 bases. This CDR3 is 15 amino acids long. Germline CDR1 and CDR2: LGHDT and YNNKEL (reference sequence). CDR3 in amino acids: CASSQRQYSGNTIYF. The CDR3 nucleotides read TGTGCCAGCAGCCAGCGACAGTACTCTGGAAACACCATATATTTT.

The chain combines TRBV7-8 with TRBJ2-7; D may correspond to TRBD1 or TRBD2 (5 bases each). The V and J ends lost 3 bases and 5 bases respectively, with 14 bases between them. CDR1 is SGHVS and CDR2 is FQNEAQ in the germline V gene. The CDR3 extends over 14 amino acids. As DNA, the CDR3 is TGTGCCAGCAGCTTTGCCTATGGGGACCACGAGCAGTACTTC. This gives the protein CASSFAYGDHEQYF.

The rearrangement links TRBV20-1 to TRBJ2-5, with TRBD2 matching 16 bases. Trimming cost V 5 bases and J 3 bases; bases outside gene matches: 6. The CDR3 covers 16 residues. Germline V gene data show CDR1 as DFQATT and CDR2 as SNEGSKA (reference sequence). As DNA, the CDR3 is TGCAGTGCTCCCGGGACTAGCGGGGGGGGAAAAGAGACCCAGTACTTC. Translation gives CSAPGTSGGGKETQYF.

The rearrangement links TRBV4-1 to TRBJ2-5, with D perhaps matching TRBD2 (6 bases). Trimming took 7 bases from V and 5 from J, leaving 17 bases between them. This CDR3 is 14 amino acids long. Germline CDR1 reads MGHRA; CDR2 reads YSYEKL. The CDR3 here is CASMSREGRETQYF. CDR3 coding DNA: TGCGCCAGCATGAGTCGTGAGGGGAGGGAGACCCAGTACTTC.

The rearrangement joins TRBV28 to TRBJ1-5; perhaps TRBD1 as D (5 bases). CDR1 and CDR2 from the germline V gene are MDHEN and SYDVKM. The CDR3 has 17 residues. Trimming removed 6 bases at V and 0 bases at J, with 18 bases between. Here the CDR3 reads CASSLPGGPHSNQPQHF. CDR3 sequence (DNA): TGTGCCAGCAGCCTCCCCGGGGGTCCGCATAGCAATCAGCCCCAGCATTTT.

The chain uses TRBV10-3 and TRBJ1-4, with D unresolved. The CDR3 is 15 amino acids. From germline, CDR1 is ENHRY and CDR2 SYGVKD. The V end was cut by 6 bases, the J end by 3 bases, with 14 bases between. CDR3 in DNA: TGTGCCATCAGCGCCTCTACAGATGCTAATGAAAAACTGTTTTTT. Protein sequence: CAISASTDANEKLFF.

The chain has TRBV27 and TRBJ2-6; D is unclear. The V gene lost 5 bases and the J gene lost 0 bases, with 8 bases spanning the gap. Per germline, CDR1 MNHEY and CDR2 SMNVEV (reference sequence). The CDR3 runs to 15 residues. CDR3 region: CASSLLSSGANVLTF. The CDR3 DNA reads as TGTGCCAGCAGTCTCCTATCCTCTGGGGCCAACGTCCTGACTTTC.

CDR3 sequence: CARSSTGLGRTQYF. CDR3 DNA: TGTGCCAGAAGCTCCACGGGACTCGGCAGGACCCAGTACTTC. V and J are TRBV12-3 or TRBV12-4 and TRBJ2-5; TRBD2 is a possible D gene (6 bases). The CDR3 consists of 14 residues. Trimming took 9 bases from V and 7 from J, leaving 21 bases between them.

This chain links TRBV6-5 with TRBJ2-5; D call uncertain. The CDR3 loop spans 15 amino acids. Germline V gene data show CDR1 as MNHEY and CDR2 as SVGAGI. V was shortened by 0 bases and J by 1 base, with 9 bases between the two germline ends. The CDR3 nucleotides read TGTGCCAGCAGTTACTCCCAGTTTACCCAAGAGACCCAGTACTTC. It specifies CASSYSQFTQETQYF.

The table lists this clonotype with a few counts. The V and J genes are TRBV7-2 and TRBJ1-5, with D possibly TRBD1 on 6 matching bases. The V gene's germline CDR1 is SGHTA and CDR2 FQGNSA. V lost 5 bases and J 0 bases, leaving 11 bases between the germline ends. The CDR3 covers 15 residues. The CDR3 sequence: CASSTEGGSNQPQHF. The CDR3 bases are TGTGCCAGCAGCACCGAGGGGGGTAGCAATCAGCCCCAGCATTTT.

This clonotype occurred a few times. V usage is TRBV7-2 and J usage is TRBJ2-1; 8 bases line up with TRBD1. Trimming took 5 bases from V and 6 from J; bases not matched to a gene: 9. This CDR3 has 15 residues. CDR1 is SGHTA, CDR2 FQGNSA, per germline. The CDR3 protein is CASSHGQGLPNEQFF. The CDR3 nucleotides read TGTGCCAGCAGCCACGGACAGGGTTTACCCAATGAGCAGTTCTTC. The whole variable domain, filled in from reference TRBV7-2 and TRBJ2-1, reads GAGVSQSPSNKVTEKGKDVELRCDPISGHTALYWYRQSLGQGLEFLIYFQGNSAPDKSGLPSDRFSAERTGGSVSTLTIQRTQQEDSAVYLCASSHGQGLPNEQFFGPGTRLTVL.